This entry lists 4 T cell receptor beta chains sequenced from one sample in a study of identical twins. A single record per CDR3 protein comes from TCRdb applying MiXCR to the 5' RACE reads. The repertoire holds 500,000 to 550,000 distinct CDR3 sequences, with less than 25% as singletons. This sample also belongs to another study, concerning T cells expressing NK-cell markers.

Sequencing input: CD4+ T cells sorted from blood. Every receptor here comes from a woman aged 18 to 35 in good health.

The genes are TRBV7-8 and TRBJ2-7; D gene unclear. The CDR3 is 15 amino acids. Germline V gene sequence: CDR1 SGHVS, CDR2 FQNEAQ. Deletions cut 5 bases from V and 6 bases from J, with 20 bases between. The CDR3 region is CASSPGPSPGGEQYF. The CDR3 DNA sequence: TGTGCCAGCAGCCCGGGCCCGTCCCCCGGTGGCGAGCAGTACTTC.

The chain uses TRBV7-9 and TRBJ1-2; possible D gene TRBD1, 5 bases. The CDR3 length is 15 residues. Germline CDR1 is SEHNR and CDR2 is FQNEAQ (reference sequence). V lost 1 base to trimming and J lost 0 bases, with 9 bases between them. The CDR3 nucleotides are TGTGCCAGCAGCTTAGTCGGGACCACTAACTATGGCTACACCTTC. This sequence encodes CASSLVGTTNYGYTF.

This clonotype was observed a few times. This chain joins TRBV20-1 and TRBJ2-1; unclear D gene. The V gene's germline CDR1 is DFQATT and CDR2 SNEGSKA (reference sequence). V was cut by 3 bases and J by 1 base, with 10 bases left in between. The CDR3 has 14 residues. This CDR3 is CSASLSRSYNEQFF. As DNA, the CDR3 is TGCAGTGCTAGCCTTAGCAGATCCTACAATGAGCAGTTCTTC.

In regard to this clonotype: A much larger clone differs from this one at a single base, so this may be a read error. This rearrangement joins TRBV5-5 to TRBJ2-7; the match to TRBD1 covers 7 bases. With V trimmed by 2 bases and J by 8 bases, 1 base remained unmatched. Looked up from germline, CDR1 is SGHKS and CDR2 is YYEKEE (reference sequence). The CDR3 sequence is 11 residues long. Here the CDR3 reads CASSLRGQQYF. The CDR3 region has the DNA TGTGCCAGCAGCTTAAGGGGGCAGCAGTACTTC.